The clone carrying this TCR beta chain was counted many times. Its antigen remains unknown. TCRdb used MiXCR to reprocess the multiplex PCR reads, holding one entry per CDR3 protein. Here the sample spans more than 250,000 distinct CDR3 sequences, over 30% being singletons. Samples came from axillary lymph nodes draining the breast cancer. These data come from a study of breast tumors, draining lymph nodes, adjacent tissues. Points from the study as a whole: Compared with lymph nodes, tumors were less diverse; compared with nontumor tissue, more. The data were judged consistent with most tumor T cells coming from lymph node and expanding in tumor.

Sequenced material: axillary lymph node tissue. This clonotype was obtained from a female donor with breast cancer. Some clones in this sample may be carry-over from other donors' samples.

CDR3 loop: CASSLAGHAANTGELFF. CDR3 coding DNA: TGTGCCAGCAGCTTAGCGGGACACGCAGCGAACACCGGGGAGCTGTTTTTT. V and J are TRBV7-2 and TRBJ2-2; the D gene is possibly TRBD1 (6 bases). The germline V gene encodes CDR1 SGHTA and CDR2 FQGNSA. V gave up 0 bases and J gave up 0 bases, with 11 bases separating them. The CDR3 length is 17 residues.